This T cell receptor beta chain originates from a study of OX40 agonist ivuxolimab in advanced cancers. Regarding the study in general: Ivuxolimab, which targeted the costimulatory receptor OX40 (CD134), was an agonistic, fully human IgG2 monoclonal antibody. Patients were allowed to have had prior anti-PD-1, anti-PD-L1 or anti-CTLA-4 therapy, and 40% of the dose-escalation patients had been treated with checkpoint inhibitors. In the dose-escalation cohort, 65% to 85% of patients were male, and the mean age was approximately 60 years with a range of roughly 20 to 80. Of the approximately 54 patients in dose escalation, some 20 had hepatocellular carcinoma, around 15 had melanoma, 9 had renal cell carcinoma and 9 had head and neck cancer. Partial responses were achieved by three dose-escalation patients, of whom one had hepatocellular carcinoma and two had cutaneous melanoma. The paper reports the monotherapy dose-escalation portion (N ≈ 50 patients) of the phase I ivuxolimab trial. Intravenous ivuxolimab was administered to patients every 2 weeks at six dose levels: 0.01, 0.1, 0.3, 1.5, 3 and 10 mg/kg. Peripheral TCRbeta sequencing was intended to test whether TCR sequence diversity was altered and clonal T-cell expansion was caused by ivuxolimab.

About this clone: What this receptor recognizes is not known. No per-base quality is available; no much larger clone lies one base away.

Genomic DNA was isolated from the sorted cells so that the TCRbeta CDR3 region could be sequenced. TCRbeta CDR3 regions were sequenced using the immunoSEQ Assay. Not all clones reach the TCRdb copy of this immuneACCESS table, which keeps in-frame sequences only. Checked studies attribute under half of the gap to unresolved V genes and leave the rest unexplained. The sample table shows 50,000 to 80,000 clones, and around 80% are seen once. The leading ten clones occupy around 2.1% of the sample. Study-wide findings and limitations: Partial responders in the 0.1-3.0 mg/kg groups had among the lowest normalized peripheral clonal expansion, especially among CD8+ T cells. Low levels of normalized T-cell clonal expansion were also seen in some patients who did not respond. The antigen specificity of the peripheral T cells that underwent clonal expansion was not determined. After ivuxolimab, expanded clones were on average more numerous among CD8+ T cells than among CD4+ T cells. At doses of 0.1 to 3.0 mg/kg, clonal expansion of both CD4+ and CD8+ blood T cells was observed from baseline to week 6.

The trial excluded patients who had a history of autoimmune disease or who were on systemic immunosuppression. Peripheral blood for TCR sequencing was collected from all dose cohorts at baseline, on cycle 4 day 1, and on cycle 7 day 1. Samples came from an open-label, multicenter, first-in-human phase I dose-escalation trial of ivuxolimab. Adults with locally advanced or metastatic melanoma, renal cell carcinoma, hepatocellular carcinoma or head and neck squamous cell carcinoma were enrolled in the trial. CD4+ and CD8+ T cells were sorted separately from peripheral blood before TCR sequencing. Trimming costs V 5 bases and J 4 bases, and their ends lie 9 bases apart. Inclusive of the bounding cysteine and phenylalanine, the CDR3 is 13 residues long. The read is trimmed to its CDR3 DNA, 39 bases read in frame from base 1. The germline V gene provides CDR1 MDHEN and CDR2 SYDVKM.

Recombination linked TRBV28 to TRBJ2-1; the best D guess is TRBD1, with 6 bases matching. This TCR came from an adult with an advanced solid tumor such as melanoma, head and neck, liver or kidney cancer. Sequences were derived from CD4+ or CD8+ T cells sorted from blood, sampled in a trial of the OX40 agonist ivuxolimab. The CDR3 amino acid sequence is: CASSGGPYNEQFF. The nucleotides read TGTGCCAGCAGTGGGGGCCCATACAATGAGCAGTTCTTC.